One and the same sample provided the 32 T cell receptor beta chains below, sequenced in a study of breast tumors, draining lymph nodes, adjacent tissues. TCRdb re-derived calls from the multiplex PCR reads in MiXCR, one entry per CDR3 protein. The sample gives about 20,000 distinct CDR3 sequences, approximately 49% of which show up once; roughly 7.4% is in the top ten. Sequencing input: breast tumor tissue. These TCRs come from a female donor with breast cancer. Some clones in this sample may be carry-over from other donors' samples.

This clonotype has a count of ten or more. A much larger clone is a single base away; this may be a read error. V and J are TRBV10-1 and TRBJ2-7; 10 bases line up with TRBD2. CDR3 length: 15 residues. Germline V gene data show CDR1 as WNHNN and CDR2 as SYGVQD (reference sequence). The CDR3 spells CASSPGTSEPYEPYF. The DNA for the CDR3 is TGCGCCAGCAGCCCCGGGACTAGCGAGCCCTACGAGCCGTACTTC.

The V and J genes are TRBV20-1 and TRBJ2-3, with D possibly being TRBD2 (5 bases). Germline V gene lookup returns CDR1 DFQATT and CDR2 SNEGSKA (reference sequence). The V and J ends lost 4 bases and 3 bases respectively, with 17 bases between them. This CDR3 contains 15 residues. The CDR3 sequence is CSAIPSGFGTDTQYF. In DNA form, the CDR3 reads TGCAGTGCTATACCGTCGGGATTCGGGACAGATACGCAGTATTTT.

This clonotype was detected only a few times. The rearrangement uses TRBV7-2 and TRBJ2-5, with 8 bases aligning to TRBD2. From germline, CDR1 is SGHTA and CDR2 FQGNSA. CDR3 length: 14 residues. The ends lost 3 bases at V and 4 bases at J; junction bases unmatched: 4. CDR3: CASSLQRGRETQYF. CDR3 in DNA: TGTGCCAGCAGCTTGCAGCGGGGGCGAGAGACCCAGTACTTC.

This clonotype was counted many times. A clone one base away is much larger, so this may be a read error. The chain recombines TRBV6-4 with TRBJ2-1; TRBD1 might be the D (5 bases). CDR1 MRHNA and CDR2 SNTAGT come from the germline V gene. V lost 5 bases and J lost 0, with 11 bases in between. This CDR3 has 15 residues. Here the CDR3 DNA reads TGTGCCAGCAGTCTCGATCAGGGCTCCTACAATGAGCAGTTCTTC. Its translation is CASSLDQGSYNEQFF.

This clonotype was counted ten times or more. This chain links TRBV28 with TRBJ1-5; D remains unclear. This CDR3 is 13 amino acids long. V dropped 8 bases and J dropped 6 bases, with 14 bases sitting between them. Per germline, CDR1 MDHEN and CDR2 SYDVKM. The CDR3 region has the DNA TGTGCCAGCTCCCCCAAGGGTGGTCAGCCCCAGCATTTT. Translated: CASSPKGGQPQHF. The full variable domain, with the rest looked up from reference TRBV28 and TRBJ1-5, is DVKVTQSSRYLVKRTGEKVFLECVQDMDHENMFWYRQDPGLGLRLIYFSYDVKMKEKGDIPEGYSVSREKKERFSLILESASTNQTSMYLCASSPKGGQPQHFGDGTRLSIL.

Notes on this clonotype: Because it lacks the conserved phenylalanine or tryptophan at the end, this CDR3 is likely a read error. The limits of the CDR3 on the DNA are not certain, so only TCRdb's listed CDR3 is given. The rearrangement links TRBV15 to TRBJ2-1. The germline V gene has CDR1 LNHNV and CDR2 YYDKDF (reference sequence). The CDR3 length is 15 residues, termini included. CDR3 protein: CATSRRQGAYNEPCP.

CDR3 in amino acids: CARTGVDTGELFF. The CDR3, as DNA: TGTGCCAGGACAGGGGTAGACACCGGGGAGCTGTTTTTT. This chain connects TRBV5-5 to TRBJ2-2; 8 positions match TRBD1. The V segment lost 8 bases and the J segment 3 bases; nucleotides outside the gene matches: 3. This CDR3 has 13 amino acids. CDR1 and CDR2 from the germline V gene are SGHKS and YYEKEE (reference sequence).

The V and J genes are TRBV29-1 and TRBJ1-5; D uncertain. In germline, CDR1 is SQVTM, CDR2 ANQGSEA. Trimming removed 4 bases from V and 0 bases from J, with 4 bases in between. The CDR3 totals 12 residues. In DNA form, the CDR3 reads TGCAGCGTTGTCATTAGCAATCAGCCCCAGCATTTT. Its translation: CSVVISNQPQHF.

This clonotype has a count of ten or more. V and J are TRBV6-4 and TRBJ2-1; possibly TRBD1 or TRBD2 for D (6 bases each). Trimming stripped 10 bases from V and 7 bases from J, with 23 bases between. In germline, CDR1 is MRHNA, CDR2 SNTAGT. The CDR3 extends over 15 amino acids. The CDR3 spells CATARGAGDLNEQFF. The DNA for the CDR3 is TGTGCCACGGCTAGGGGGGCAGGGGATTTGAATGAGCAGTTCTTC.

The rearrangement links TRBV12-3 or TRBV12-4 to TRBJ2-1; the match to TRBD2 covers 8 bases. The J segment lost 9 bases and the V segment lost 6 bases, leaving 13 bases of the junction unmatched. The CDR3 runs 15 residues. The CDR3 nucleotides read TGTGCCAGCAGGATCGGGGGGGGGGGCCGCGGTGAGCAGTTCTTC. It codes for CASRIGGGGRGEQFF.

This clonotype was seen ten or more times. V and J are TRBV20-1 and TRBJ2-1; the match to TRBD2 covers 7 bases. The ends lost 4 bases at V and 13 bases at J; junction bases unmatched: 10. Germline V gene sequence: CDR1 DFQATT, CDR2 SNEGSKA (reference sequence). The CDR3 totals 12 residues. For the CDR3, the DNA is TGCAGTGCTAAGTCGGCGGGAGTAAAACAGTTCTTC. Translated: CSAKSAGVKQFF.

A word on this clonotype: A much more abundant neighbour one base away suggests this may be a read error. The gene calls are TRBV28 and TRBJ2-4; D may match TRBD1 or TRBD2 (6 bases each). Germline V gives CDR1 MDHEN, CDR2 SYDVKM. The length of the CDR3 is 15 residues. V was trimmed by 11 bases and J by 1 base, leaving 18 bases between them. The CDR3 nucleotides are TGTGCCTGTGGAAAGAGAGGGGGGGCCAAAAACATTCAGTACTTC. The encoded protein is CACGKRGGAKNIQYF.

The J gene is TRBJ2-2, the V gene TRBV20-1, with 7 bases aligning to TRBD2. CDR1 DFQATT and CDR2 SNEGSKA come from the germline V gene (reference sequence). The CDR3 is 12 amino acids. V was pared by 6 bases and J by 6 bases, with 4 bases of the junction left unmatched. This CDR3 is CSATSDAGELFF. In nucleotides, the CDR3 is TGCAGTGCCACTAGCGATGCCGGGGAGCTGTTTTTT.

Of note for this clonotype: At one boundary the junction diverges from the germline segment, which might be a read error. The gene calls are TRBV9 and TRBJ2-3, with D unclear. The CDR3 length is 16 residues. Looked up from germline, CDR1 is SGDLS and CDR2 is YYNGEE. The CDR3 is CTSSPRGTGPSDTQYF. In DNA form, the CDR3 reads TGTACCAGCAGCCCTCGAGGAACCGGCCCCTCAGATACGCAGTATTTT.

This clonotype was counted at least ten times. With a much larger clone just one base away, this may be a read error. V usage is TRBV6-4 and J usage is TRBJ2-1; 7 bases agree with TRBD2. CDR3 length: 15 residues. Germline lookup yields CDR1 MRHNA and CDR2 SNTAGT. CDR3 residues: CASSHSSGSYNEQFF. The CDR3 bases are TGTGCCAGCAGTCACTCTAGCGGCTCCTACAATGAGCAGTTCTTC.

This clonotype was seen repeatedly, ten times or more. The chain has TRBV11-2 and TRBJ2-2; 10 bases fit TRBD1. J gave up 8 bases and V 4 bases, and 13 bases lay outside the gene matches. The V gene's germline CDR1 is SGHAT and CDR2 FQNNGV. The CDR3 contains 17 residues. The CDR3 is CASSSTGQGLWFGELFF. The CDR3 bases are TGTGCCAGCAGCTCGACGGGACAGGGGTTGTGGTTTGGGGAGCTGTTTTTT.

CDR3 amino acids: CSAEYQETQHF. The CDR3 region has the DNA TGCAGTGCAGAGTACCAAGAGACCCAGCATTTT. The chain recombines TRBV20-1 with TRBJ1-5; D unresolved. Per germline, CDR1 DFQATT and CDR2 SNEGSKA (reference sequence). The CDR3 spans 11 residues. The ends were cut back, 6 bases at V and 11 bases at J, with 14 bases in the middle.

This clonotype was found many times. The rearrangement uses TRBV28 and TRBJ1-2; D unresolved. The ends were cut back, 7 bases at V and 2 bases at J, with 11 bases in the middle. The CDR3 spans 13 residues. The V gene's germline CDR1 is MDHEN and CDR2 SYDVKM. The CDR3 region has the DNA TGTGCCAGCACCAATGCCGGCAACTATGGCTACACCTTC. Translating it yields CASTNAGNYGYTF.

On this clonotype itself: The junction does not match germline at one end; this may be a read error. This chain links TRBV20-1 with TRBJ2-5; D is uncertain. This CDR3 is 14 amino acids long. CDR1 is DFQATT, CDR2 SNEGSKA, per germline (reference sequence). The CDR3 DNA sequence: TGCAGTGCTAGGAACAGAATTCCACAAGCGACCCAGTACTTC. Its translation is CSARNRIPQATQYF.

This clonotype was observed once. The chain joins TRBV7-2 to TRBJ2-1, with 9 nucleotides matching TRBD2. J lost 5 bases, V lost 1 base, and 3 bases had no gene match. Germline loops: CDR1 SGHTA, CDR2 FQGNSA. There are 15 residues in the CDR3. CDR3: CASSLGLAVNNEQFF. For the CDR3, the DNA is TGTGCCAGCAGCTTAGGACTAGCGGTAAACAATGAGCAGTTCTTC.

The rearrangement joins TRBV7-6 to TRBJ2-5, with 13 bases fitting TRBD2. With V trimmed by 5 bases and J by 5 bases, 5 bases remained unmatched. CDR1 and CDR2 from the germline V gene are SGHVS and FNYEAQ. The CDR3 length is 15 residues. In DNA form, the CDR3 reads TGTGCCAGCAGCCGGACTAGCGGGAGCACTGAGACCCAGTACTTC. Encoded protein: CASSRTSGSTETQYF.

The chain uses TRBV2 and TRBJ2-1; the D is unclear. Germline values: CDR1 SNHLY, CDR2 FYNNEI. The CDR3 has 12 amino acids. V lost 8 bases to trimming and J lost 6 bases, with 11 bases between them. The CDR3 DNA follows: TGTGCCAGCGGTGCCCCACGCAATGAGCAGTTCTTC. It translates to CASGAPRNEQFF.

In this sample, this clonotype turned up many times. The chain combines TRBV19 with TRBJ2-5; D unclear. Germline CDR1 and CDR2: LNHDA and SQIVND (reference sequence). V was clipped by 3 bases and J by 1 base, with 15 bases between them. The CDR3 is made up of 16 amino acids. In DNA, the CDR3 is TGTGCCAGTAGTATCATAGGCACCCGGCCCCAAGAGACCCAGTACTTC. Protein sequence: CASSIIGTRPQETQYF.

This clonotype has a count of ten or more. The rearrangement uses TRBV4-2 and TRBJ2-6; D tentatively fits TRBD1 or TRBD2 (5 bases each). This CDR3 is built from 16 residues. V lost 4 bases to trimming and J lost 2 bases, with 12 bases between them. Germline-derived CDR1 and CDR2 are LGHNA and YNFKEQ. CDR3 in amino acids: CASSRDEGAGANVLTF. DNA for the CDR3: TGTGCCAGCAGCCGGGACGAGGGTGCTGGGGCCAACGTCCTGACTTTC.

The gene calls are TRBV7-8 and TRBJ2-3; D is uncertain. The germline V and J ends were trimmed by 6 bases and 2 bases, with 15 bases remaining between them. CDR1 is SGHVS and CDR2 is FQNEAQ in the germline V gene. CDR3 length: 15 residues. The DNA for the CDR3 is TGTGCCAGCAGGAACTCACCAATAACCACAGATACGCAGTATTTT. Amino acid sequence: CASRNSPITTDTQYF. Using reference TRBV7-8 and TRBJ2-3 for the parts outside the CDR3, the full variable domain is GAGVSQSPRYKVAKRGQDVALRCDPISGHVSLFWYQQALGQGPEFLTYFQNEAQLDKSGLPSDRFFAERPEGSVSTLKIQRTQQEDSAVYLCASRNSPITTDTQYFGPGTRLTVL.

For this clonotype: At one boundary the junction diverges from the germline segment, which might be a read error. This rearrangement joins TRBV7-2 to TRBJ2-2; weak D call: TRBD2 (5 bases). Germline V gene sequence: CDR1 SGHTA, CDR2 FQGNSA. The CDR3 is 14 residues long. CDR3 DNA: TGCGCCAGCAGCTTCACAGAGAGACTCGGGGAGCTGCTTTTT. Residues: CASSFTERLGELLF.

CDR3 protein: CASSQGWGYTF. CDR3 bases: TGTGCCAGCAGCCAAGGGTGGGGTTACACCTTC. V is TRBV3-1 and J is TRBJ1-2, with D hard to call. The CDR3 has 11 residues. CDR1 and CDR2 (germline): LGHDT, YNNKEL (reference sequence). The V end was cut by 1 base, the J end by 11 bases, with 8 bases between.

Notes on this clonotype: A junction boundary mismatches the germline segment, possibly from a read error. DNA for the CDR3: TGTGCCAGCAGTTTATATCCCCGCGGGCGGAACGCTGAAGCTTTCTTT. The encoded protein is CASSLYPRGRNAEAFF. The rearrangement uses TRBV12-3 or TRBV12-4 and TRBJ1-1; the D is unclear. This CDR3 comprises 16 residues.

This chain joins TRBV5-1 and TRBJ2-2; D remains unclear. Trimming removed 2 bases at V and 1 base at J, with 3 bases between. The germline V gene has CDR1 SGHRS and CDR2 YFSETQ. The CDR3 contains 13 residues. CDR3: CASSLQNTGELFF. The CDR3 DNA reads TGCGCCAGCAGCTTACAGAACACCGGGGAGCTGTTTTTT.

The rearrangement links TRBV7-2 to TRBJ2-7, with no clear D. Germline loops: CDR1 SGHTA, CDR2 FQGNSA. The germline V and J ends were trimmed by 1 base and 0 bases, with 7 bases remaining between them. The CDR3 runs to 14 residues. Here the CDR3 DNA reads TGTGCCAGCAGCTTAGTCCACAGCTCCTACGAGCAGTACTTC. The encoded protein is CASSLVHSSYEQYF.

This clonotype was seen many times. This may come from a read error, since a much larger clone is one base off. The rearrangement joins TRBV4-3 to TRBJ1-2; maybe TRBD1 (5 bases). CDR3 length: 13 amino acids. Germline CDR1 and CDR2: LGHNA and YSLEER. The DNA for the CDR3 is TGCGCCAGCAGCCAAGGAACAGGCTATGACTACACCTTC. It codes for CASSQGTGYDYTF.

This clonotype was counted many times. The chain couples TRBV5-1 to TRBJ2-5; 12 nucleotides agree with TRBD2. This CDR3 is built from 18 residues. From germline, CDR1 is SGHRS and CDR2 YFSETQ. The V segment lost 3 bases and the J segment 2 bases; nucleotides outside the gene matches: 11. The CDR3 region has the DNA TGCGCCAGCAGCTCCTCGACTAGCGGGAGCGGGGGTCAAGAGACCCAGTACTTC. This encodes CASSSSTSGSGGQETQYF.